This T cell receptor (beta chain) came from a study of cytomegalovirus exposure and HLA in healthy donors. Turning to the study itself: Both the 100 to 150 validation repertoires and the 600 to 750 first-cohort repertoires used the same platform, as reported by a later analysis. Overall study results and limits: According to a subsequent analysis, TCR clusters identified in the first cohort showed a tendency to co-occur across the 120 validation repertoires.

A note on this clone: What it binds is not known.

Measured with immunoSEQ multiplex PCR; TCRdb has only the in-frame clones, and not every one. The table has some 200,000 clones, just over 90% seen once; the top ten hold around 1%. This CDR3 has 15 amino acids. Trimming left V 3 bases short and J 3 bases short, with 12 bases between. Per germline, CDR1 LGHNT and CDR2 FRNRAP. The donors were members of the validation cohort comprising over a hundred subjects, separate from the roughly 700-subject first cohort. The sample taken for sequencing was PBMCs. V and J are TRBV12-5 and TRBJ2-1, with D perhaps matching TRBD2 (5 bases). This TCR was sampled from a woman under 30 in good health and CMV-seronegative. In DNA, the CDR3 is TGTGCTAGTGGTTTACTGCGGGTAGACTACAATGAGCAGTTCTTC. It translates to CASGLLRVDYNEQFF.